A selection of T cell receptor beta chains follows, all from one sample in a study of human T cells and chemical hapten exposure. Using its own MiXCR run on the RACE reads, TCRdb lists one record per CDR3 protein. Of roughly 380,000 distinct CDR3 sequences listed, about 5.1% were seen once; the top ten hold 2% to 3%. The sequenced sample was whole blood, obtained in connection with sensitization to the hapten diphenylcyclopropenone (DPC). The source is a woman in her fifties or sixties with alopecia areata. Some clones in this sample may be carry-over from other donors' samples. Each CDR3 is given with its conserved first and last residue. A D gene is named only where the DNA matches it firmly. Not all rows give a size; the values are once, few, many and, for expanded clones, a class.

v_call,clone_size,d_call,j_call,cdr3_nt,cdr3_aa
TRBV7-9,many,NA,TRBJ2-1,TGTGCCAGCAGCAAAAGCCCTGAGCAGTTCTTC,CASSKSPEQFF
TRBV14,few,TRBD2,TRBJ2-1,TGTGCCAGCAGCCAACTAGCGGGAGGAAACAATGAGCAGTTCTTC,CASSQLAGGNNEQFF
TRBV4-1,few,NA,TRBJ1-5,TGCGCCAGCAGCCAAGCTCAACAGGGAGGACAGCCCCAGCATTTT,CASSQAQQGGQPQHF
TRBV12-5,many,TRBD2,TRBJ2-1,TGTGCTAGTGGGTTAGCGGGAGCCCACAATGAGCAGTTCTTC,CASGLAGAHNEQFF
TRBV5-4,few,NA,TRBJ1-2,TGTGCCAGCAGCTTGGCCGACAGCTTCTATGGCTACACCTTC,CASSLADSFYGYTF
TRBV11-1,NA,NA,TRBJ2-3,TGTGCCAGCAGCTTAAGTCCAGAGCCTAGCACAGATACGCAGTATTTT,CASSLSPEPSTDTQYF
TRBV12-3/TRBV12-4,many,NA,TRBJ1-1,TGTGCCAGCAGTCCTTCATACACTGAAGCTTTCTTT,CASSPSYTEAFF
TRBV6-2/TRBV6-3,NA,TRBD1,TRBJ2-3,TGTGCCAGCAACAGGGGGCTTCCAGATACGCAGTATTTT,CASNRGLPDTQYF
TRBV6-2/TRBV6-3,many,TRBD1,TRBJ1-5,TGTGCCAGCAGTTTTGCGACAGGGGAGAACAAACAGCCCCAGCATTTT,CASSFATGENKQPQHF
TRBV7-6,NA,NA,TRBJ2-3,TGTGCCAGCAGCTTAGCACCAGGGCGCACAGATACGCAGTATTTT,CASSLAPGRTDTQYF
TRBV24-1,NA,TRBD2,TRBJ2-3,TGTGCCGCCCGGACTAGCGGGACAGATACGCAGTATTTT,CAARTSGTDTQYF
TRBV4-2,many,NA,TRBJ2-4,TGTGCCAGCAGTCTTCGGACAGTGAGCATAGCCAAAAACATTCAGTACTTC,CASSLRTVSIAKNIQYF
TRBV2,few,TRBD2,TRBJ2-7,TGTGCCAGCAGCGAAGGGACTAGCCTTTCCTACGAGCAGTACTTC,CASSEGTSLSYEQYF
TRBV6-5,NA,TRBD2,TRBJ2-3,TGTGCCAGCAGTTACGGTTCTAGCGGGTCCTACACAGATACGCAGTATTTT,CASSYGSSGSYTDTQYF
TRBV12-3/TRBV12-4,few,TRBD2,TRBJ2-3,TGTGCCGGAGGAGCGGGAGCCGCAGATACGCAGTATTTT,CAGGAGAADTQYF
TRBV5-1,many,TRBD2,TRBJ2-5,TGCGCCAGCAGCACGGGGACTAGCGGACAAGAGACCCAGTACTTC,CASSTGTSGQETQYF
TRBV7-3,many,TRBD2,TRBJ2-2,TGTGCCAGCAGCTCCTGGACTAGCTCGGCAGGGGAGCTGTTTTTT,CASSSWTSSAGELFF
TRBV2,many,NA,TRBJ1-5,TGTGCCAGCGGTGGAGATAGCAATCAGCCCCAGCATTTT,CASGGDSNQPQHF
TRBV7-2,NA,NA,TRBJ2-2,TGTGCCAGCAGCCCCCAGAACACCGGGGAGCTGTTTTTT,CASSPQNTGELFF
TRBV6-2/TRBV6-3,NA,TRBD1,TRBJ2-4,TGTGCCAGCAAAACAGGGGAGAAAAACATTCAGTACTTC,CASKTGEKNIQYF
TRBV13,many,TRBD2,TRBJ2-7,TGTGCCAGCAGCTTAGCGGTAGCGGGAGGACGCTACGAGCAGTACTTC,CASSLAVAGGRYEQYF
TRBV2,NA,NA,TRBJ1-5,TGTGCCAGCAGTGATAATGGGAACGGGCAGCCCCAGCATTTT,CASSDNGNGQPQHF
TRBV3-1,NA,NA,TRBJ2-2,TGTGCCAGCAGCCATACGGATAACACCGGGGAGCTGTTTTTT,CASSHTDNTGELFF
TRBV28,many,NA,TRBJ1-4,TGTGCCAGCAGTCCCGGGGGTGACGGTGAAAAACTGTTTTTT,CASSPGGDGEKLFF
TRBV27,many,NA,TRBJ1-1,TGTGCCAGGTATGCGGCTGGGTCGAACACTGAAGCTTTCTTT,CARYAAGSNTEAFF
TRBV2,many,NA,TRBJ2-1,TGTGCCAGCAGTGTGGCGGGACGGATTTCCTACAATGAGCAGTTCTTC,CASSVAGRISYNEQFF
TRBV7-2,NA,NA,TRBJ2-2,TGTGCCAGCAGCTTAGATTTCCGAGGGGAGCTGTTTTTT,CASSLDFRGELFF
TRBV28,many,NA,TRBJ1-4,TGTGCCAGCAGATTACAGTCGGCTAATGAAAAACTGTTTTTT,CASRLQSANEKLFF
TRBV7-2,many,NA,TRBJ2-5,TGTGCCAGCAGCTTACAGGGGTCCAATCTAGAGACCCAGTACTTC,CASSLQGSNLETQYF
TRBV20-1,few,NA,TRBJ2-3,TGCAGTGCTAGAGATCGACTACATTACACAGATACGCAGTATTTT,CSARDRLHYTDTQYF
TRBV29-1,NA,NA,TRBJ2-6,TGCAGCGCCGAGAATCACAAGAGGAGCTCTGGGGCCAACGTCCTGACTTTC,CSAENHKRSSGANVLTF
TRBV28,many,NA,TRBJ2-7,TGTGCCAGCAGTTCGCCCGACGGCCTGGGTGATCGTAGTCGACACTTC,CASSSPDGLGDRSRHF
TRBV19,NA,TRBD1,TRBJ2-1,TGTGCCAGTAGTATAGATATTGATCCCGGGACAGGGTTGATCTTC,CASSIDIDPGTGLIF
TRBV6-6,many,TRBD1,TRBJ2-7,TGTGCCAGCAGAGAGGACAGGGTCCCCTACGAGCAGTACTTC,CASREDRVPYEQYF
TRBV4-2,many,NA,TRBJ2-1,TGTGCCAGCAGCCATGAAACTAGCCCCCCCAATGAGCAGTTCTTC,CASSHETSPPNEQFF
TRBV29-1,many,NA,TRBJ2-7,TGCAGCGTTGAGGCAACCAGCGGGTCCTACGAGCAGTACTTC,CSVEATSGSYEQYF
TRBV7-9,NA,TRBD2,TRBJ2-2,TGTGCCAGCAGCCCCCCGGTAGGGAGGGAAGCCGGGGAGCTGTTTTTT,CASSPPVGREAGELFF
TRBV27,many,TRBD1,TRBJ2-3,TGTGCCAGCAGTCCACAGGGGACCCTCACAGATACGCAGTATTTT,CASSPQGTLTDTQYF
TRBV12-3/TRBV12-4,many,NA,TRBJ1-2,TGTGCCAGCAGTTTTGGGGGCTATGGCTACACCTTC,CASSFGGYGYTF